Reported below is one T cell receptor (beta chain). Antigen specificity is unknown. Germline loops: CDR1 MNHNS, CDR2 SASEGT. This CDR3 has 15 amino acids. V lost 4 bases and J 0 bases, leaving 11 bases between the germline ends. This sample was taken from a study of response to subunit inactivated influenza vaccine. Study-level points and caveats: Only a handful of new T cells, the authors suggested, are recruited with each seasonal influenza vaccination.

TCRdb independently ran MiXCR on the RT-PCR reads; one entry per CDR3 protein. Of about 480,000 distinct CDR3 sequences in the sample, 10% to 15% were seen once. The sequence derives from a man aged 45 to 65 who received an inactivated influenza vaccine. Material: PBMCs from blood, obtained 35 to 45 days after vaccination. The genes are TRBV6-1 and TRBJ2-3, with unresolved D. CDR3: CASSAPALSTDTQYF. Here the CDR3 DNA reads TGTGCCAGCAGTGCCCCAGCCTTAAGCACAGATACGCAGTATTTT.